Each of the 31 T cell receptor beta chains below was sequenced from the same sample in a study of blood T cell repertoires in COVID-19. The data were produced by immunoSEQ multiplex PCR, yet TCRdb's version contains in-frame clones alone and is incomplete. The profile covers about 110,000 clones, with around 64% appearing a single time and 0.86% taken by the ten largest. Sequencing used peripheral blood. The receptor source for this set is a human donor with acute or convalescent COVID-19. The donor label of this sample is uncertain.

This chain joins TRBV5-1 and TRBJ1-4, with a possible D match to TRBD1 (6 bases). CDR3 size: 15 residues. The V gene lost 0 bases and the J gene lost 7 bases, with 13 bases spanning the gap. Germline V gene lookup returns CDR1 SGHRS and CDR2 YFSETQ. CDR3 amino acids: CASSLGAQGSEKLFF. CDR3 nucleotides: TGCGCCAGCAGCTTGGGGGCCCAGGGGAGTGAAAAACTGTTTTTT.

The chain carries TRBV4-2 and TRBJ2-5, with a possible D match to TRBD2 (5 bases). CDR3 size: 15 residues. V was trimmed by 1 base and J by 4 bases, leaving 13 bases between them. Germline loops: CDR1 LGHNA, CDR2 YNFKEQ. CDR3 in DNA: TGTGCCAGCAGCCAAGGAAAGAGGGTGGGAGAGACCCAGTACTTC. Its protein product is CASSQGKRVGETQYF.

J is TRBJ1-2 and V is TRBV28; 10 nucleotides agree with TRBD1. The CDR3 is 19 amino acids. CDR1 and CDR2 from the germline V gene are MDHEN and SYDVKM. With 1 base clipped from V and 7 bases from J, the junction kept 18 bases outside the gene matches. CDR3 in DNA: TGTGCCAGCAGTTTATTTTTGATATCTTGGGACAGGGGTGCTGGTGGCTACACCTTC. It is translated as CASSLFLISWDRGAGGYTF.

The rearrangement uses TRBV7-3 and TRBJ2-2, with 7 bases identical to TRBD1. CDR1 is SGHTA and CDR2 is FQGTGA in the germline V gene. V trimming: 1 base; J trimming: 3 bases; junction bases outside the gene matches: 2. The CDR3 is 15 amino acids. The CDR3 is CASSLRGTDTGELFF. The CDR3 DNA is TGTGCCAGCAGCTTAAGGGGGACAGACACCGGGGAGCTGTTTTTT. The full variable domain, completed using reference TRBV7-3 and TRBJ2-2, is GAGVSQTPSNKVTEKGKYVELRCDPISGHTALYWYRQSLGQGPEFLIYFQGTGAADDSGLPNDRFFAVRPEGSVSTLKIQRTERGDSAVYLCASSLRGTDTGELFFGEGSRLTVL.

This clone came up once. This chain uses TRBV6-1 with TRBJ2-3; possibly TRBD2 for D (6 bases). Germline V gives CDR1 MNHNS, CDR2 SASEGT. The CDR3 runs to 16 residues. Trimming took off 4 bases at V and 2 bases at J, with 16 bases between the two ends. The CDR3 coding sequence is TGTGCCAGCAGTGTGTCCCAGCGGGCGCCCACAGATACGCAGTATTTT. This sequence encodes CASSVSQRAPTDTQYF.

V and J are TRBV7-9 and TRBJ2-1; a possible D gene is TRBD2 (6 bases). Trimming shortened V by 8 bases and J by 4 bases, and 15 bases separated the two germline ends. The CDR3 extends over 14 amino acids. CDR1 and CDR2 (germline): SEHNR, FQNEAQ (reference sequence). The CDR3 loop reads CASQRGTSYNEQFF. The CDR3 bases are TGTGCCAGCCAACGGGGGACCTCTTACAATGAGCAGTTCTTC.

This clone is deemed medium-sized (0.01 to 0.1%). The rearrangement joins TRBV3-1 (or the pseudogene TRBV3-2) to TRBJ2-1; TRBD2 matches 8 bases. Trimming cost V 1 base and J 6 bases; bases outside gene matches: 5. CDR3 length: 15 amino acids. From germline, CDR1 is LGHDT and CDR2 YNNKEL (reference sequence). The CDR3 loop reads CASSQGRTSRNEQFF. CDR3 DNA: TGTGCCAGCAGCCAAGGAAGGACTAGCCGCAATGAGCAGTTCTTC.

V gene TRBV10-2 combines with J gene TRBJ1-6; no reliable D call. V lost 6 bases to trimming and J lost 5 bases, with 8 bases between them. This CDR3 has 13 residues. Germline V CDR1 and CDR2: WSHSY, SAAADI. The CDR3 spells CASREADNSPLHF. The CDR3 DNA follows: TGCGCCAGCAGGGAGGCGGATAATTCACCCCTCCACTTT.

This chain joins TRBV19 and TRBJ1-2; D not resolved. The V gene's germline CDR1 is LNHDA and CDR2 SQIVND (reference sequence). V lost 4 bases, J lost 4 bases, and 4 bases lay in between. The CDR3 spans 11 residues. The CDR3: CASSTFYGYTF. CDR3 nucleotide sequence: TGTGCCAGTAGTACCTTCTATGGCTACACCTTC.

The chain carries TRBV2 and TRBJ2-1; TRBD2 is a possible D gene (5 bases). The CDR3 is 15 residues long. Germline CDR1 reads SNHLY; CDR2 reads FYNNEI. V dropped 8 bases and J dropped 8 bases, with 22 bases sitting between them. The CDR3 DNA sequence: TGTGCCAGCTATGCAAGCGGTCCTCAGAAACATGAGCAGTTCTTC. Translating gives CASYASGPQKHEQFF.

The rearrangement uses TRBV11-2 and TRBJ2-1, with TRBD2 as a possible D gene (6 bases). Germline CDR1 and CDR2: SGHAT and FQNNGV. The CDR3 is 16 amino acids. V was cut by 0 bases and J by 0 bases, with 9 bases left in between. CDR3 residues: CASSLERDPSYNEQFF. In nucleotides, the CDR3 is TGTGCCAGCAGCTTAGAGCGGGATCCCTCCTACAATGAGCAGTTCTTC.

The chain recombines TRBV5-4 with TRBJ1-3, with D maybe TRBD1 (6 bases). V shed 0 bases and J shed 2 bases, with 12 bases lying between them. The CDR3 is made up of 16 amino acids. Germline V lookup: CDR1 SGHNT, CDR2 YYREEE (reference sequence). CDR3 sequence reads: CASSLDGGRAGNTIYF. The CDR3 DNA is TGTGCCAGCAGCTTGGACGGGGGGCGTGCTGGAAACACCATATATTTT.

In its sample, this clone was seen a few times. The chain combines TRBV4-1 with TRBJ1-1; the D gene is possibly TRBD1 (5 bases). The V end was cut by 6 bases, the J end by 1 base, with 12 bases between. The CDR3 is made up of 14 amino acids. Germline V gene sequence: CDR1 MGHRA, CDR2 YSYEKL. This CDR3 reads CASRDWGGNTEAFF. DNA of the CDR3: TGCGCCAGCAGGGACTGGGGGGGGAACACTGAAGCTTTCTTT.

This rearrangement joins TRBV28 to TRBJ1-6, with D possibly being TRBD1 (6 bases). The CDR3 sequence is 16 residues long. Germline loops: CDR1 MDHEN, CDR2 SYDVKM. Trimming left V 7 bases short and J 2 bases short, with 15 bases between. The CDR3 reads CASTTGGGAYNSPLHF. CDR3 DNA sequence: TGTGCCAGCACTACAGGTGGGGGCGCCTATAATTCACCCCTCCACTTT.

The chain joins TRBV11-2 to TRBJ2-5; D is perhaps TRBD1 (6 bases). The V end was cut by 5 bases, the J end by 2 bases, with 18 bases between. There are 16 residues in the CDR3. Germline lookup yields CDR1 SGHAT and CDR2 FQNNGV. This CDR3 is CASSPPLDRSQETQYF. CDR3 in DNA: TGTGCCAGCAGCCCCCCTCTAGACAGGAGTCAAGAGACCCAGTACTTC.

The chain carries TRBV27 and TRBJ1-6, with a tentative D call TRBD1 (5 bases). V was shortened by 5 bases and J by 3 bases, with 14 bases between the two germline ends. In germline, CDR1 is MNHEY, CDR2 SMNVEV (reference sequence). The CDR3 runs 16 residues. Here the CDR3 reads CASSGGAFLYNSPLHF. The CDR3 coding sequence is TGTGCCAGCAGTGGAGGGGCGTTCCTCTATAATTCACCCCTCCACTTT.

This chain connects TRBV9 to TRBJ2-7; a possible D gene is TRBD1 (5 bases). The germline CDR1 and CDR2 sequences are SGDLS and YYNGEE. V lost 4 bases and J 4 bases, leaving 9 bases between the germline ends. CDR3 length equals 12 residues. DNA of the CDR3: TGTGCCAGCAGCACCGACAGTTACGAGCAGTACTTC. It specifies CASSTDSYEQYF.

The table lists this clone with a few counts. The chain has TRBV29-1 and TRBJ2-3; TRBD2 matches at 16 bases. Looked up from germline, CDR1 is SQVTM and CDR2 is ANQGSEA. The CDR3 runs to 15 residues. V lost 7 bases and J lost 1; bases outside the gene matches: 2. This CDR3 reads CSAGTSGGGTDTQYF. In DNA, the CDR3 is TGCAGCGCCGGGACTAGCGGGGGGGGCACAGATACGCAGTATTTT.

The chain uses TRBV2 and TRBJ1-6; TRBD1 matches 7 bases. The CDR3 covers 14 residues. Unmatched junction bases numbered 8, after V lost 10 bases and J lost 5 bases. Germline CDR1 SNHLY, CDR2 FYNNEI. The CDR3 sequence: CAKRQGLDNSPLHF. The DNA for the CDR3 is TGTGCCAAAAGACAGGGCTTAGATAATTCACCCCTCCACTTT.

In its sample, this clone was seen a few times. The CDR3 nucleotides read TGCAGTGCTGGGCGCGGGGAGACCCAGTACTTC. Translation gives CSAGRGETQYF. The chain links TRBV20-1 to TRBJ2-5; perhaps TRBD2 as D (5 bases). The germline gives CDR1 DFQATT, CDR2 SNEGSKA (reference sequence). V lost 5 bases and J 5 bases, leaving 9 bases between the germline ends. The CDR3 covers 11 residues.

This rearrangement joins TRBV11-2 to TRBJ1-5, with 8 bases fitting TRBD1. Germline V CDR1 and CDR2: SGHAT, FQNNGV. The CDR3 totals 15 residues. V dropped 5 bases and J dropped 2; count of bases not matched to a gene: 5. The CDR3 bases are TGTGCCAGCAGCACGACAGGGGAGGGCAATCAGCCCCAGCATTTT. Translating it yields CASSTTGEGNQPQHF.

The V call is TRBV4-1, the J call TRBJ1-4; 8 bases are shared with TRBD1. CDR3 length equals 18 residues. Germline trimming cut 1 base from V and 3 bases from J; bases unmatched to any gene: 10. Germline V gives CDR1 MGHRA, CDR2 YSYEKL. This CDR3 is CASSQGLTGTGANEKLFF. The CDR3 nucleotides read TGCGCCAGCAGCCAAGGGTTGACCGGGACAGGTGCTAATGAAAAACTGTTTTTT.

This rearrangement joins TRBV5-1 to TRBJ1-1; 8 nucleotides line up with TRBD1. V gave up 4 bases and J gave up 11 bases; unmatched junction bases: 19. The CDR3 totals 16 residues. Per the germline V gene, CDR1 is SGHRS and CDR2 is YFSETQ. The CDR3 sequence is CASSPRPRAQGAAAFF. CDR3 in DNA: TGCGCCAGCAGCCCAAGGCCAAGAGCGCAGGGGGCTGCGGCTTTCTTT.

The chain joins TRBV7-9 to TRBJ1-5; perhaps TRBD1 as D (6 bases). The CDR3 length is 14 residues. V was trimmed by 3 bases and J by 2 bases, leaving 8 bases between them. Germline-derived CDR1 and CDR2 are SEHNR and FQNEAQ (reference sequence). The CDR3, as DNA: TGTGCCAGCAGCTTTTCAGGGGGCAATCAGCCCCAGCATTTT. Its translation: CASSFSGGNQPQHF.

CDR3 region: CASSQGRLSGYTF. The DNA of the CDR3 is TGTGCCAGTAGTCAGGGTAGACTGAGCGGCTACACCTTC. The chain joins TRBV19 to TRBJ1-2, with a tentative D call TRBD1 (5 bases). The length of the CDR3 is 13 residues. Germline CDR1 LNHDA, CDR2 SQIVND (reference sequence). V lost 5 bases and J 8 bases, leaving 15 bases between the germline ends.

This clone came up once. This chain links TRBV7-9 with TRBJ2-3; 7 bases align to TRBD2. In germline, CDR1 is SEHNR, CDR2 FQNEAQ (reference sequence). This CDR3 region has 16 residues. With V trimmed by 5 bases and J by 0 bases, 8 bases remained unmatched. CDR3 amino acids: CASSIPTSPSTDTQYF. In DNA form, the CDR3 reads TGTGCCAGCAGCATACCGACTAGCCCTAGCACAGATACGCAGTATTTT.

The V gene is TRBV4-1, the J gene TRBJ1-4; D call uncertain. CDR1 MGHRA and CDR2 YSYEKL come from the germline V gene. This CDR3 comprises 15 residues. V lost 1 base and J lost 8, with 14 bases in between. The CDR3 coding sequence is TGCGCCAGCAGCCAAGTTACCTTTGGCGGCGAAAAACTGTTTTTT. It yields the protein CASSQVTFGGEKLFF.

The chain's CDR3 is CASSVLLSGVNTGELFF. The CDR3 DNA follows: TGTGCCAGCAGCGTTCTTCTTAGCGGGGTGAACACCGGGGAGCTGTTTTTT. This chain uses TRBV2 with TRBJ2-2; 8 bases map to TRBD2. CDR3 length: 17 residues. Germline lookup yields CDR1 SNHLY and CDR2 FYNNEI. The V gene end was trimmed by 6 bases and the J gene end by 1 base; junction bases not matched to a gene: 10.

This chain links TRBV6-6 with TRBJ1-1; D is unresolved. CDR3 length: 17 amino acids. V was shortened by 5 bases and J by 3 bases, with 22 bases between the two germline ends. Germline CDR1 is MNHNY and CDR2 is SVGAGI (reference sequence). In DNA form, the CDR3 reads TGTGCCAGCAGTCCCCCAGCCCACGCAGGTTGGGACACTGAAGCTTTCTTT. Translating it yields CASSPPAHAGWDTEAFF.

J is TRBJ1-1 and V is TRBV2, with TRBD1 matching 10 bases. The CDR3 spans 17 residues. Looked up from germline, CDR1 is SNHLY and CDR2 is FYNNEI. The V gene end was trimmed by 7 bases and the J gene end by 4 bases; junction bases not matched to a gene: 15. The CDR3 bases are TGTGCCAGCAACGAGGCCCAACGGACAGGGGGAACCACTGAAGCTTTCTTT. The encoded protein is CASNEAQRTGGTTEAFF. Full variable domain (remainder filled in from reference TRBV2 and TRBJ1-1): EPEVTQTPSHQVTQMGQEVILRCVPISNHLYFYWYRQILGQKVEFLVSFYNNEISEKSEIFDDQFSVERPDGSNFTLKIRSTKLEDSAMYFCASNEAQRTGGTTEAFFGQGTRLTVV.

The V gene is TRBV5-1, the J gene TRBJ1-3; D gene ambiguous. The CDR3 runs 16 residues. Trimming removed 2 bases at V and 0 bases at J, with 12 bases between. Looked up from germline, CDR1 is SGHRS and CDR2 is YFSETQ. The CDR3 here is CASSLGGAVSGNTIYF. In nucleotides, the CDR3 is TGCGCCAGCAGCTTAGGCGGAGCGGTCTCTGGAAACACCATATATTTT. The full variable domain, rest sourced from reference TRBV5-1 and TRBJ1-3, is KAGVTQTPRYLIKTRGQQVTLSCSPISGHRSVSWYQQTPGQGLQFLFEYFSETQRNKGNFPGRFSGRQFSNSRSEMNVSTLELGDSALYLCASSLGGAVSGNTIYFGEGSWLTVV.